This is a list of T cell receptor beta chains from one sample in a study of cytomegalovirus exposure and HLA in healthy donors. The data were produced by immunoSEQ multiplex PCR, yet TCRdb's version contains in-frame clones alone and is incomplete. This table has fewer than 250,000 clones, about 82% appearing once. The specimen sequenced was PBMCs. These receptors were obtained from a woman under 30 in good health and CMV-seronegative. Both conserved end residues are part of each CDR3. The D gene is left open where the match is weak. Clone size is not always given. Where it is, it says once, few, many or a class for expanded clones.

J,V,D,size,CDR3,DNA
TRBJ2-1,TRBV2,TRBD2,-,CATRRLAGSYNEQFF,TGTGCCACTAGAAGACTAGCGGGGTCCTACAATGAGCAGTTCTTC
TRBJ2-7,TRBV18,-,-,CASSQEGVNYEQYF,TGTGCCAGCTCACAAGAGGGAGTAAATTACGAGCAGTACTTC
TRBJ1-2,TRBV19,-,-,CASSIQGEVASGYTF,TGTGCCAGTAGTATACAGGGTGAGGTGGCTTCTGGCTACACCTTC
TRBJ2-5,TRBV10-3,-,-,CAISESSNAQETQYF,TGTGCCATCAGTGAGTCATCTAACGCACAAGAGACCCAGTACTTC
TRBJ1-6,TRBV27,-,-,CASSFPSTGPNSPLHF,TGTGCCAGCAGTTTTCCATCGACAGGACCCAATTCACCCCTCCACTTT
TRBJ1-5,TRBV5-1,-,-,CASSLGTVVGGIEPQHF,TGCGCCAGCAGCTTAGGGACCGTCGTTGGGGGGATCGAGCCCCAGCATTTT
TRBJ1-2,TRBV7-9,-,-,CASSLDHNFGYTF,TGTGCCAGCAGCTTAGATCACAATTTTGGCTACACCTTC
TRBJ2-7,TRBV5-5,-,-,CATRGGTSYEQYF,TGTGCCACAAGGGGCGGGACGTCCTACGAGCAGTACTTC
TRBJ2-7,TRBV27,-,-,CASSLTISTSYEQYF,TGTGCCAGCAGTTTAACGATTTCTACCTCCTACGAGCAGTACTTC
TRBJ2-5,TRBV7-2,TRBD1,-,CASSLRTGDIETQYF,TGTGCCAGCAGCTTAAGGACAGGGGATATAGAGACCCAGTACTTC
TRBJ1-2,TRBV10-1,TRBD1,-,CASFPPGQPYGYTF,TGCGCCAGCTTCCCTCCGGGACAGCCCTATGGCTACACCTTC
TRBJ1-5,TRBV7-9,TRBD1,-,CASSLGTGDQPQHF,TGTGCCAGCAGCTTAGGGACAGGGGATCAGCCCCAGCATTTT
TRBJ1-1,TRBV27,-,-,CASSSTGQMNTEAFF,TGTGCCAGCAGTTCCACAGGGCAAATGAACACTGAAGCTTTCTTT
TRBJ1-1,TRBV5-4,-,-,CASSPTGNTEAFF,TGTGCCAGCAGCCCTACAGGGAACACTGAAGCTTTCTTT
TRBJ2-1,TRBV27,TRBD2,few,CASSGGLDLFF,TGTGCCAGCAGTGGAGGACTAGATCTGTTCTTC
TRBJ2-1,TRBV7-6,-,-,CASSLLRAEQFF,TGTGCCAGCAGCTTATTGAGGGCTGAGCAGTTCTTC
TRBJ2-3,TRBV2,TRBD2,-,CASSRSGGTDTQYF,TGTGCCAGCAGCCGCAGCGGGGGCACAGATACGCAGTATTTT
TRBJ2-2,TRBV29-1,TRBD1,-,CSFTGTGTTGELFF,TGCAGCTTTACCGGGACAGGGACAACCGGGGAGCTGTTTTTT
TRBJ2-7,TRBV7-6,TRBD2,-,CASSSDVMGLVSREQYF,TGTGCCAGCAGCTCCGACGTCATGGGACTAGTCTCCCGCGAGCAGTACTTC
TRBJ1-1,TRBV7-9,-,-,CASHLTGAHPEAFF,TGTGCCAGCCACCTGACAGGTGCCCACCCTGAAGCTTTCTTT
TRBJ1-1,TRBV5-1,-,-,CASSSKSSNTEAFF,TGCGCCAGCAGCTCCAAGAGTAGCAACACTGAAGCTTTCTTT
TRBJ2-1,TRBV6-6,-,-,CASSYPGGNEQFF,TGTGCCAGCAGTTACCCCGGGGGTAATGAGCAGTTCTTC
TRBJ1-3,TRBV5-1,-,-,CASSYDSFSGNTIYF,TGCGCCAGCAGCTACGACAGCTTCTCTGGAAACACCATATATTTT
TRBJ2-7,TRBV6-5,-,-,CASRTQGNGPYEQYF,TGTGCCAGCAGGACACAGGGAAATGGGCCCTACGAGCAGTACTTC
TRBJ1-2,TRBV6-4,-,-,CASSDSTNYGYTF,TGTGCCAGCAGTGACTCGACAAACTATGGCTACACCTTC
TRBJ2-2,TRBV7-9,-,-,CASSSPQGTGELFF,TGTGCCAGCAGCTCCCCCCAGGGGACCGGGGAGCTGTTTTTT
TRBJ1-2,TRBV30,TRBD1,-,CAGRRGTGSYGYTF,TGTGCCGGGAGACGAGGGACAGGGAGCTATGGCTACACCTTC
TRBJ1-4,TRBV11-2,-,-,CASSLGGGRGDEKLFF,TGTGCCAGCAGCTTAGGAGGGGGAAGAGGTGATGAAAAACTGTTTTTT
TRBJ2-1,TRBV7-8,-,-,CASSLEAGKPYNEQFF,TGTGCCAGCAGCTTAGAGGCAGGGAAGCCCTACAATGAGCAGTTCTTC
TRBJ2-1,TRBV7-9,-,-,CASSHNTQFSGYNEQFF,TGTGCCAGCAGCCATAATACACAGTTCTCAGGGTACAATGAGCAGTTCTTC
TRBJ2-7,TRBV5-4,TRBD2,few,CASSFGLAGGIYEQYF,TGTGCCAGCAGCTTCGGACTAGCGGGAGGAATCTACGAGCAGTACTTC
TRBJ1-5,TRBV15,TRBD1,few,CATSVGTANQPQHF,TGTGCCACCAGCGTCGGGACAGCCAATCAGCCCCAGCATTTT
TRBJ2-3,TRBV6-5,-,-,CASSKTVDTQYF,TGTGCCAGCAGTAAAACAGTGGATACGCAGTATTTT
TRBJ2-1,TRBV18,TRBD2,once,CASSPGLAGGGEQFF,TGTGCCAGCTCCCCCGGACTAGCGGGAGGAGGTGAGCAGTTCTTC
TRBJ1-5,TRBV2,TRBD1,-,CASSERPTGVNWSSNQPQHF,TGTGCCAGCAGTGAAAGGCCGACAGGGGTCAATTGGAGTAGCAATCAGCCCCAGCATTTT
TRBJ2-3,TRBV10-1,TRBD2,-,CASTRTSGSTDTQYF,TGCGCCAGCACACGGACTAGCGGGAGCACAGATACGCAGTATTTT
TRBJ2-5,TRBV5-1,-,-,CASSLRGNQETQYF,TGCGCCAGCAGCTTGAGGGGGAACCAAGAGACCCAGTACTTC
TRBJ1-1,TRBV7-2,TRBD1,-,CASRTRQGATTEAFF,TGTGCCAGCAGGACGCGACAGGGGGCGACCACTGAAGCTTTCTTT
TRBJ2-7,TRBV4-1,-,-,CASSQDWRYEQYF,TGCGCCAGCAGCCAAGATTGGAGGTACGAGCAGTACTTC
TRBJ1-5,TRBV18,-,once,CASSPTGGPNQPQHF,TGTGCCAGCTCACCAACCGGGGGTCCGAATCAGCCCCAGCATTTT
TRBJ1-5,TRBV6-1,TRBD1,-,CASIRDRINQPQHF,TGTGCCAGCATCCGGGACAGAATCAATCAGCCCCAGCATTTT
TRBJ2-6,TRBV9,-,-,CASSVHMYSGANVLTF,TGTGCCAGCAGCGTGCACATGTACTCTGGGGCCAACGTCCTGACTTTC
TRBJ2-5,TRBV5-1,-,-,CASSLVGQREETQYF,TGCGCCAGCAGCTTGGTAGGACAGAGGGAAGAGACCCAGTACTTC
TRBJ1-2,TRBV29-1,-,-,CSSTQEGDAYGYTF,TGCAGTTCTACTCAGGAGGGCGACGCCTATGGCTACACCTTC
TRBJ2-1,TRBV27,TRBD1,few,CASSPGTEYNEQFF,TGTGCCAGCAGCCCCGGGACAGAGTACAATGAGCAGTTCTTC
TRBJ1-1,TRBV6-1,-,-,CASSEIGENTEAFF,TGTGCCAGCAGTGAAATCGGGGAAAACACTGAAGCTTTCTTT
TRBJ1-5,TRBV4-1,-,once,CASSQDGQGFNQPQHF,TGCGCCAGCAGCCAAGATGGGCAGGGCTTCAATCAGCCCCAGCATTTT
TRBJ1-1,TRBV7-9,-,-,CASSLTGSLNTEAFF,TGTGCCAGCAGCTTAACGGGAAGTCTGAACACTGAAGCTTTCTTT
TRBJ1-2,TRBV25-1,-,-,CASSDHGEEIYGYTF,TGTGCCAGCAGTGATCATGGGGAGGAAATCTATGGCTACACCTTC
TRBJ2-7,TRBV6-1,TRBD1,once,CASSEQGADEQYF,TGTGCCAGCAGCGAGCAGGGGGCGGACGAGCAGTACTTC
TRBJ1-3,TRBV27,-,-,CASSFSSGNTIYF,TGTGCCAGCAGTTTTTCGTCGGGAAACACCATATATTTT
TRBJ1-1,TRBV7-9,-,-,CASSLQGREAFF,TGTGCCAGCAGCTTACAGGGGAGAGAAGCTTTCTTT
TRBJ2-2,TRBV6-5,-,-,CASSYHSSTGELFF,TGTGCCAGCAGTTACCACAGCTCAACCGGGGAGCTGTTTTTT
TRBJ2-5,TRBV5-8,TRBD2,-,CASSRRSGGRETQYF,TGTGCCAGCAGCCGGCGCTCGGGAGGGCGAGAGACCCAGTACTTC
TRBJ1-1,TRBV29-1,-,-,CSVERRLNTEAFF,TGCAGCGTTGAACGCAGATTGAACACTGAAGCTTTCTTT
TRBJ2-1,TRBV29-1,-,once,CSVEGGSSSYNEQFF,TGCAGCGTTGAAGGAGGCTCCAGCTCCTACAATGAGCAGTTCTTC
TRBJ2-3,TRBV4-2,TRBD2,few,CASSQGIAGSSSADTQYF,TGTGCCAGCAGCCAAGGAATAGCGGGGTCCTCCTCGGCAGATACGCAGTATTTT
TRBJ2-1,TRBV7-3,TRBD2,-,CASSSTSGGPYNEQFF,TGTGCCAGCAGCTCGACTAGCGGGGGACCCTACAATGAGCAGTTCTTC
TRBJ1-1,TRBV14,TRBD1,once,CASSQQTGGMAFF,TGTGCCAGCAGCCAACAAACAGGGGGCATGGCTTTCTTT
TRBJ2-5,TRBV2,-,once,CASSEAGRETQYF,TGTGCCAGCAGTGAAGCGGGGAGGGAGACCCAGTACTTC